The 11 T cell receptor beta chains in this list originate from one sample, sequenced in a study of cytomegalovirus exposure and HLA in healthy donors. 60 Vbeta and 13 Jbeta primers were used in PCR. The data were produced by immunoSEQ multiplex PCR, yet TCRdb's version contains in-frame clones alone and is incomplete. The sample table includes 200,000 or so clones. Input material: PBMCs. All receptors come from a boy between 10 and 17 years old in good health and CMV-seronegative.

The CDR3 region is CASSFPEQGALYGYTF. CDR3 coding DNA: TGTGCCAGCAGCTTCCCTGAACAGGGGGCCCTTTATGGCTACACCTTC. The V gene is TRBV11-2, the J gene TRBJ1-2; 9 bases fit TRBD1. V lost 3 bases, J lost 5 bases, and 10 bases stayed unmatched. Germline lookup yields CDR1 SGHAT and CDR2 FQNNGV. The CDR3 has 16 amino acids.

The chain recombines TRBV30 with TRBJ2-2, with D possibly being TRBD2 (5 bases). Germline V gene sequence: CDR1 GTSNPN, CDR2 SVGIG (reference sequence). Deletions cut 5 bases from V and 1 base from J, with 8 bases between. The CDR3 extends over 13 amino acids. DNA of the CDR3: TGTGCCTGGGTCGGGGTGAACACCGGGGAGCTGTTTTTT. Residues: CAWVGVNTGELFF. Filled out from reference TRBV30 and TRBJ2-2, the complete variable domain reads SQTIHQWPATLVQPVGSPLSLECTVEGTSNPNLYWYRQAAGRGLQLLFYSVGIGQISSEVPQNLSASRPQDRQFILSSKKLLLSDSGFYLCAWVGVNTGELFFGEGSRLTVL.

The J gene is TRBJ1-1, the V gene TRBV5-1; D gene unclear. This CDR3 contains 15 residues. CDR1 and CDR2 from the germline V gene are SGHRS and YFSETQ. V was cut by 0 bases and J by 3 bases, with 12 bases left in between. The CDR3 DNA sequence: TGCGCCAGCAGCTTGGCCGGGGAGTTGTACACTGAAGCTTTCTTT. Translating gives CASSLAGELYTEAFF.

The CDR3 DNA is TGTGCCAGCAGCGTTGAGACTAGCGGACACAATGAGCAGTTCTTC. It encodes CASSVETSGHNEQFF. The chain uses TRBV9 and TRBJ2-1; 9 positions agree with TRBD2. The V and J ends lost 2 bases and 5 bases, in that order; junction bases with no gene match: 5. This CDR3 comprises 15 residues. Germline V lookup: CDR1 SGDLS, CDR2 YYNGEE. The entire variable domain, with the rest obtained from reference TRBV9 and TRBJ2-1, is as follows: DSGVTQTPKHLITATGQRVTLRCSPRSGDLSVYWYQQSLDQGLQFLIQYYNGEERAKGNILERFSAQQFPDLHSELNLSSLELGDSALYFCASSVETSGHNEQFFGPGTRLTVL.

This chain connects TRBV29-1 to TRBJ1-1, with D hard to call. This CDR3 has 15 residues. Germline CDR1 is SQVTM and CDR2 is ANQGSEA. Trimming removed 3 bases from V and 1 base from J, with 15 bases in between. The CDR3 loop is CSVDPNARSNTEAFF. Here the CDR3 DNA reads TGCAGCGTTGATCCCAACGCGCGATCGAACACTGAAGCTTTCTTT. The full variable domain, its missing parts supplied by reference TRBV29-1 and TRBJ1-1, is SAVISQKPSRDICQRGTSLTIQCQVDSQVTMMFWYRQQPGQSLTLIATANQGSEATYESGFVIDKFPISRPNLTFSTLTVSNMSPEDSSIYLCSVDPNARSNTEAFFGQGTRLTVV.

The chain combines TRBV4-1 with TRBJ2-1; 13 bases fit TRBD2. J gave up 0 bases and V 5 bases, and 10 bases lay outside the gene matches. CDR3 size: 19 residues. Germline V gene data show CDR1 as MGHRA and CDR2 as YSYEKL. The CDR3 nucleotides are TGCGCCAGCAGCAGCGGACTAGCGGGGGTCACGAGCTCCTACAATGAGCAGTTCTTC. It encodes CASSSGLAGVTSSYNEQFF.

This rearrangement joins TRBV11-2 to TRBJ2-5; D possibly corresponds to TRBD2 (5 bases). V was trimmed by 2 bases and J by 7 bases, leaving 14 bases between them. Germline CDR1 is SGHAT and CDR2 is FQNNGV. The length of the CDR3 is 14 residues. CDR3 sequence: CASSLFRTAGTQYF. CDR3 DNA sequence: TGTGCCAGCAGCTTATTCCGGACTGCGGGGACCCAGTACTTC. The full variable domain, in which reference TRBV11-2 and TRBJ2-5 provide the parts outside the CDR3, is EAGVAQSPRYKIIEKRQSVAFWCNPISGHATLYWYQQILGQGPKLLIQFQNNGVVDDSQLPKDRFSAERLKGVDSTLKIQPAKLEDSAVYLCASSLFRTAGTQYFGPGTRLLVL.

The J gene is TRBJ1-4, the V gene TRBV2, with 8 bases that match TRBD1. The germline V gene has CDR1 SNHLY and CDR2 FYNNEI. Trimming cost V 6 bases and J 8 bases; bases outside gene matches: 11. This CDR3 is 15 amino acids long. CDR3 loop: CASRATAGGAEKLFF. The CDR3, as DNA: TGTGCCAGCAGGGCTACGGCAGGGGGCGCGGAAAAACTGTTTTTT.

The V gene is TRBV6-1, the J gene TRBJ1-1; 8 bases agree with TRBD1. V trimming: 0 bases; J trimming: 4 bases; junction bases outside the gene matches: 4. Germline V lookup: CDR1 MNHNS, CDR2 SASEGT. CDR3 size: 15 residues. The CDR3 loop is CASSEARGRGTEAFF. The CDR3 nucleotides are TGTGCCAGCAGTGAAGCCAGGGGGCGGGGCACTGAAGCTTTCTTT.

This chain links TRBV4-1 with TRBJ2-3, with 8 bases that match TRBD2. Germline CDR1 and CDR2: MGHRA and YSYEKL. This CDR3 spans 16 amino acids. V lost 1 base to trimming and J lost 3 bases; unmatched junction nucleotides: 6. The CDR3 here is CASSQVSGGGTDTQYF. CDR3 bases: TGCGCCAGCAGCCAAGTTTCGGGGGGGGGAACAGATACGCAGTATTTT.

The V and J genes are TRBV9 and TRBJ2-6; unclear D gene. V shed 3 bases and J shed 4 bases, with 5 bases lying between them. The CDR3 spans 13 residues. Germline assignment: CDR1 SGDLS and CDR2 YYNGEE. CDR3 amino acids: CASSAPGANVLTF. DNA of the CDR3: TGTGCCAGCAGCGCCCCAGGGGCCAACGTCCTGACTTTC.